What follows describes a single TCR beta chain. This clonotype was found many times. What this receptor recognizes is not known. Per-nucleotide qualities are absent, and no much larger clonotype sits a single base away. At the junction V is shortened by 5 bases and J by 8 bases, with 9 bases in between. From cysteine to phenylalanine, the CDR3 is 10 amino acids long. The sequence is cut down to CDR3 DNA, 30 bases in frame from base 1. For CDR1 and CDR2, the germline V gene lists SQVTM and ANQGSEA. The donors were six healthy women who made up three monozygous twin pairs. All three twin pairs had been reared together and were thought likely to have met the same infectious agents and vaccines. TCR cDNA libraries were prepared from RNA that had been isolated from peripheral blood mononuclear cells. The entry originates in a study of identical twins' blood T cells (dated by TCRdb to the early 2010s). In terms of the full investigation: Roughly 50 million Illumina reads were obtained across around twelve libraries, of which six were alpha-chain libraries and six were beta-chain libraries. To assess how genetics influences repertoire formation, the study used next-generation sequencing to compare the TCR alpha and beta chain repertoires of three pairs of monozygous twins. Summary of the overall study and its limitations: V gene usage, even among non-selected out-of-frame TCRbeta clonotypes, was reported to be markedly more similar within twin pairs than between unrelated donors. The proposed role of the TCRalpha J segment in MHC recognition during thymic selection was stated to require validation by independent studies. How many CDR3 clonotypes two donors shared depended mainly on the product of their cloneset sizes, and the twins did not clearly stray from this trend. Looking at the most abundant TCRbeta clonotypes, every donor had more CDR3 sequences in common with her twin than with unrelated donors. Because the twins were raised together, environmental influences could not be ruled out as an explanation for the similarity between twins.

Receptor libraries were prepared by 5' RACE. Sequencer: Illumina Genome Analyzer IIx. The RNA-based TCR cDNA libraries were made using a previously described protocol that was modified in several ways. To prevent cross-contamination, sample-specific barcodes were added to both ends of each TCR cDNA library during cDNA synthesis and amplification. For the original study's pipeline: Each individual had between about 95,000 and nearly 550,000 identified clonotypes, and each library contained roughly 2 to 4 million CDR3-containing reads. Reads with improper barcode index combinations were discarded, and clonesets were then built for each library with the MiTCR software. While assembling CDR3 clonotypes, MiTCR filtered or rescued low-quality reads and corrected PCR and sequencing errors. Artificial out-of-frame clonotypes were mapped to in-frame sequences, with one indel allowed in the CDR3, and then removed. V and J gene usage similarity between donors was measured as Jensen-Shannon divergence divided by mean entropy. TCRdb cleaned the public reads at Q25 with fastp, built clones with MiXCR and kept in-frame beta chains. For every CDR3 protein sequence, its rows merge into one entry that carries the most common genes and DNA. Clone size and V and J calls follow TCRdb, not the original study. Here the sample has fewer than 450,000 distinct CDR3 sequences; roughly 27% occur a single time. About 6% of the sample rests with the top ten.

Here the chain combines TRBV29-1 and TRBJ1-1; a weak D assignment points to TRBD1 (6 bases agree). The TCR was taken from a woman aged 18-49 years in good health. Sequencing input: PBMCs. The DNA sequence follows: TGCAGCGTTCAAAGGGGGGAAGCTTTCTTT. Its protein product is CSVQRGEAFF.